Included here is one T cell receptor (beta chain) sequence, with context. Its target is unknown. Addition of UMIs with a 6-nucleotide sample barcode was achieved by template switching. TCRalpha and TCRbeta cDNA went through nested PCRs of approximately 16 and 10 cycles, two in total. TCRdb reprocessed the 5' RACE reads, with one entry per CDR3 protein and no DNA. The sample includes 80,000 or so distinct CDR3 sequences. The sample originates from a study of monozygotic twins with inflammatory bowel disease. Study outcomes and limitations: Especially where disease activity was present, IBD patients had fewer clonotypes in common with others than healthy twins did. Healthy co-twins showed greater TCRbeta diversity (inverse Simpson) than IBD patients.

The source of this sequence is a human donor with ulcerative colitis or Crohn's disease, or a healthy co-twin of an affected twin (not recorded which). Sequencing was carried out using blood.

CDR3 sequence: CASSKNRDRGETQYF. The chain is built from TRBV12-3 or TRBV12-4 and TRBJ2-5; the TCRdb D gene call, TRBD1, has no DNA to confirm it. The length of the CDR3 is 15 residues.